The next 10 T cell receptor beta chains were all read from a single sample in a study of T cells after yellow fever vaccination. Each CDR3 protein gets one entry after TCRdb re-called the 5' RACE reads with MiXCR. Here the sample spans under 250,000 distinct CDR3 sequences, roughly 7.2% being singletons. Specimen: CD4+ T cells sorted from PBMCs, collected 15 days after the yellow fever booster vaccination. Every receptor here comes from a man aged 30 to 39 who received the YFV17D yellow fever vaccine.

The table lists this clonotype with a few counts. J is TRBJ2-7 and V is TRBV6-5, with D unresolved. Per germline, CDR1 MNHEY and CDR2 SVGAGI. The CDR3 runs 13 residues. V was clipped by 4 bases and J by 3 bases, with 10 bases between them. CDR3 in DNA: TGTGCCAGCAGTTTAGGACGGGTCTACGAGCAGTACTTC. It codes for CASSLGRVYEQYF.

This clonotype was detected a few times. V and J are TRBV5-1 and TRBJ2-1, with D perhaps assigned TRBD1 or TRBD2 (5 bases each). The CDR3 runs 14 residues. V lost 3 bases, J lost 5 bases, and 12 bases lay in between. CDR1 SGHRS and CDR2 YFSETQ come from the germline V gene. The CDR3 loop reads CASSSTGPNNEQFF. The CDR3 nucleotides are TGCGCCAGCAGCTCTACGGGGCCCAACAATGAGCAGTTCTTC.

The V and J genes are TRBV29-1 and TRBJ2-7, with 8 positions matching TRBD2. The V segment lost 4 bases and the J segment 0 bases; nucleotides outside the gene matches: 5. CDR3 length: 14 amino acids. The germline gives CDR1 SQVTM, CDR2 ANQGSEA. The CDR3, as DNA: TGCAGCGTTGTAGCGGGGTGGAACTCCTACGAGCAGTACTTC. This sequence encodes CSVVAGWNSYEQYF.

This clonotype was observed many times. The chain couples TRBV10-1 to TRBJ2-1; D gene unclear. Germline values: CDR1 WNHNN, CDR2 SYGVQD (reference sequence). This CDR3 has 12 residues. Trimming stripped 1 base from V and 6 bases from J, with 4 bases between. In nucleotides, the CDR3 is TGCGCCAGCAGTGAGTACGGCAATGAGCAGTTCTTC. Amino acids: CASSEYGNEQFF.

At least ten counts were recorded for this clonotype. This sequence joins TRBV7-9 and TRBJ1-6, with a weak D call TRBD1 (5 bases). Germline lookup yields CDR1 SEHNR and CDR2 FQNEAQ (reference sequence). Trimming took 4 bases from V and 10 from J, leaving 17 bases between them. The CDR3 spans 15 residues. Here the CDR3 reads CASSSGVGIRSPLHF. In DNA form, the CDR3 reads TGTGCCAGCAGCTCGGGGGTTGGGATCAGATCACCCCTCCACTTT.

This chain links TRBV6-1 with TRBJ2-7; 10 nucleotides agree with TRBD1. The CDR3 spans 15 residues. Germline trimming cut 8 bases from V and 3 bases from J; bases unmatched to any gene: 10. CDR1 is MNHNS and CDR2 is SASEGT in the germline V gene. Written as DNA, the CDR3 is TGTGCCAGCCGGCCAGGGGACAGGGGATTCTACGAGCAGTACTTC. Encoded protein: CASRPGDRGFYEQYF.

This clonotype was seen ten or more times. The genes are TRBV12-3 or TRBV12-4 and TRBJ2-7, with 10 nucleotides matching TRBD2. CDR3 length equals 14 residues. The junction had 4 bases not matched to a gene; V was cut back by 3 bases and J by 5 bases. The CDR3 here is CASSFKTSGNEQYF. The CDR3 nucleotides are TGTGCCAGCAGTTTCAAAACTAGCGGGAACGAGCAGTACTTC.

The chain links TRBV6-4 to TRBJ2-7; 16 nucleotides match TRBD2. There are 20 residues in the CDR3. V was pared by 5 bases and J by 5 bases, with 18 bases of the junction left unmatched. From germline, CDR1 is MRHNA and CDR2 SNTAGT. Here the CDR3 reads CASSSPGTSGRAQIIHEQYF. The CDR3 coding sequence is TGTGCCAGCAGTAGCCCCGGGACTAGCGGGAGGGCCCAAATAATCCACGAGCAGTACTTC.

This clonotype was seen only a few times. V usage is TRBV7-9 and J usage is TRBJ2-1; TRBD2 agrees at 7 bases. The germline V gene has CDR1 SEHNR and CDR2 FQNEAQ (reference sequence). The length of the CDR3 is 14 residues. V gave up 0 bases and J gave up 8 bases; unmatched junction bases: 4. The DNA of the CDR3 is TGTGCCAGCAGCTTAGCGGGAGGGAGGGATGAGCAGTTCTTC. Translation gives CASSLAGGRDEQFF.

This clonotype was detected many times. The CDR3 nucleotides read TGCAGTGCGATAGACAGTTCCCGGTATGGCTACACCTTC. It is translated as CSAIDSSRYGYTF. The chain recombines TRBV20-1 with TRBJ1-2, with D maybe TRBD1 (5 bases). The CDR3 has 13 residues. CDR1 DFQATT and CDR2 SNEGSKA come from the germline V gene (reference sequence). V was clipped by 6 bases and J by 5 bases, with 16 bases between them.